This T cell receptor beta chain came from a study of blood T cell repertoires in COVID-19. In the original analysis: Reference gene primer amplification gave nucleated cell count estimates. TCRdb keeps only in-frame clones here, not all; method: immunoSEQ multiplex PCR. The V and J calls and clone size come from that table; D and trimming were worked out from the DNA. The table shows roughly 220,000 clones, with 84% occurring only once. The CDR3 totals 17 residues. The germline V gene encodes CDR1 SGHTA and CDR2 FQGNSA. After removal of 3 bases from V and 2 bases from J, the junction contained 9 bases not matched to a gene.

The material sequenced was peripheral blood. The rearrangement links TRBV7-2 to TRBJ2-3, with TRBD2 identical over 9 bases. This TCR was sampled from a middle-aged woman who had recovered from COVID-19. The DNA for the CDR3 is TGTGCCAGCAGCTTCCTCTTTGCGGGGGGGTTCACAGATACGCAGTATTTT. This encodes CASSFLFAGGFTDTQYF.